This T cell receptor (beta chain) was sequenced in a study of response to subunit inactivated influenza vaccine. MiXCR, run by TCRdb on the RT-PCR reads, gives a single entry per CDR3 protein. The table includes hundreds of thousands of distinct CDR3 sequences, 14% detected once. Deletions cut 5 bases from V and 6 bases from J, with 22 bases between. CDR3 length: 16 amino acids. Germline assignment: CDR1 MDHEN and CDR2 SYDVKM. This chain joins TRBV28 and TRBJ1-2; perhaps TRBD1 as D (5 bases). This TCR was recovered from a man aged 50 to 60 who received an inactivated influenza vaccine. This sample comprised PBMCs from blood, obtained less than 15 days before vaccination. In DNA, the CDR3 is TGTGCCAGCAGTCCCCGATGGGGGGATTTGAAGGATGGCTACACCTTC. It is translated as CASSPRWGDLKDGYTF.